This T cell receptor beta chain derives from a study of T cell repertoires in cytomegalovirus infection. Background on the study: Matching HLA type and CMV infection were both indicated by public TCR beta signatures.

This clonotype was recorded a few times. What it binds is unknown. Whole-study results and caveats: Ex vivo responses were dominated by HLA-C-restricted CMV-specific TCR beta clonotypes.

With 4 bases removed from V and 0 bases from J, the gap between germline ends came to 10 bases. Germline V gene lookup returns CDR1 LNHDA and CDR2 SQIVND (reference sequence). This CDR3 has 15 residues. Each CDR3 protein is one row after TCRdb ran MiXCR on the reads. The data contain some 680,000 distinct CDR3 sequences, roughly 35% of them singletons. The specimen sequenced was PBMCs. The sequence was collected from a human donor in good health (CMV status not recorded). Some clones in this sample may be carry-over from other donors' samples. This sequence joins TRBV19 and TRBJ2-1, with D tentatively TRBD1 (5 bases). The chain's CDR3 is CASSKDRSSYNEQFF. CDR3 coding DNA: TGTGCCAGTAGTAAAGACAGAAGCTCCTACAATGAGCAGTTCTTC.